This T cell receptor beta chain was recovered during a study of blood T cell repertoires in COVID-19. Study details: Whether acute or convalescent, the COVID-19 samples came from the United States, Italy and Spain. The cDNA or gDNA used as material had been derived from T cells, B-cell-depleted T cells, or PBMCs.

The CDR3 runs to 15 residues. Germline-derived CDR1 and CDR2 are LGHNA and YSLEER. The trim removed 1 base at V and 3 bases at J, leaving 4 bases unmatched. Clones were read by immunoSEQ multiplex PCR, and TCRdb kept only the in-frame ones, dropping some. The table has 150,000 to 200,000 clones, roughly 87% seen once. Sequenced sample: peripheral blood. The clonotype comes from a man aged 18 to 29 who had recovered from COVID-19. The chain joins TRBV4-3 to TRBJ2-7, with 9 bases aligning to TRBD2. The CDR3 region is CASSQASGMFYEQYF. CDR3 coding DNA: TGCGCCAGCAGCCAAGCTAGCGGGATGTTCTACGAGCAGTACTTC.